This T cell receptor beta chain is from a study of early stage breast cancer tumors. Study-wide points: Functional markers like CD4, CD8 and FOXP3 were missed in bulk sequencing.

As for this clone: Its antigen is not known.

The CDR3 contains 21 residues. The germline V gene has CDR1 SGHRS and CDR2 YFSETQ. With 1 base clipped from V and 0 bases from J, the junction kept 17 bases outside the gene matches. Assay: immunoSEQ multiplex PCR; the TCRdb copy retains only in-frame clones and omits some. The profile covers 30,000 or so clones, with under 75% appearing a single time and approximately 35% taken by the ten largest. The chain uses TRBV5-1 and TRBJ2-1; 9 bases are a match to TRBD1. This clonotype was obtained from a person aged 50-59 years with breast cancer. The specimen was blood. The CDR3 here is CASSLTPSGTGPLSSYNEQFF. CDR3 DNA: TGCGCCAGCAGCTTGACCCCTTCGGGGACAGGGCCCCTAAGCTCCTACAATGAGCAGTTCTTC. Full variable domain (missing parts from reference TRBV5-1 and TRBJ2-1): KAGVTQTPRYLIKTRGQQVTLSCSPISGHRSVSWYQQTPGQGLQFLFEYFSETQRNKGNFPGRFSGRQFSNSRSEMNVSTLELGDSALYLCASSLTPSGTGPLSSYNEQFFGPGTRLTVL.